The 18 T cell receptor beta chains below all came from one sample that was sequenced in a study of T cell responses to AZD1222 COVID-19 vaccine. Method: immunoSEQ multiplex PCR; TCRdb's copy keeps in-frame clones and lacks some. Of fewer than 200,000 clones in the sample, 85% to 95% were seen once. The sample was peripheral blood, taken 28 days after the second AZD1222 dose. All receptors come from an adult who received the AZD1222 COVID-19 vaccine.

This clone was recorded only once. The genes are TRBV7-3 and TRBJ2-6; 7 bases map to TRBD1. CDR3 length equals 17 residues. CDR1 is SGHTA and CDR2 is FQGTGA in the germline V gene. Losses at the gene ends were 5 bases for V and 0 bases for J; bases not matched to a gene: 7. CDR3 residues: CASSAPGQNSGANVLTF. The CDR3 DNA sequence: TGTGCCAGCAGCGCTCCGGGACAGAACTCTGGGGCCAACGTCCTGACTTTC.

This clone was counted once. V gene TRBV27 combines with J gene TRBJ1-1; no clear D. The CDR3 is made up of 16 amino acids. V lost 5 bases, J lost 1 base, and 17 bases lay in between. Looked up from germline, CDR1 is MNHEY and CDR2 is SMNVEV (reference sequence). CDR3: CASSIYRGTRNTEAFF. CDR3 nucleotides: TGTGCCAGCAGTATCTACCGGGGTACAAGGAACACTGAAGCTTTCTTT.

The rearrangement joins TRBV7-9 to TRBJ2-1; tentatively, D is TRBD2 (6 bases). The V gene's germline CDR1 is SEHNR and CDR2 FQNEAQ (reference sequence). V shed 10 bases and J shed 7 bases, with 20 bases lying between them. The CDR3 sequence is 14 residues long. In nucleotides, the CDR3 is TGTGCCACCCACAAGTGGGAGGCCCGAAATGAGCAGTTCTTC. Protein: CATHKWEARNEQFF.

The J gene is TRBJ1-5, the V gene TRBV28; 7 bases are a match to TRBD1. V shed 7 bases and J 3 bases; nucleotides not matched to a gene: 6. Germline assignment: CDR1 MDHEN and CDR2 SYDVKM. The CDR3 consists of 14 residues. Written as DNA, the CDR3 is TGTGCCAGCACCGTCGACAGGGTCAATCAGCCCCAGCATTTT. Protein: CASTVDRVNQPQHF.

This chain connects TRBV6-4 to TRBJ1-1; tentative D call: TRBD1 (6 bases). CDR1 and CDR2 from the germline V gene are MRHNA and SNTAGT. Trimming shortened V by 9 bases and J by 1 base, and 18 bases separated the two germline ends. The CDR3 spans 15 residues. The CDR3 is CASPAGDRRNTEAFF. The CDR3 DNA follows: TGTGCCAGTCCAGCCGGAGACAGGCGGAACACTGAAGCTTTCTTT.

The V and J genes are TRBV10-3 and TRBJ1-1; D may be TRBD1 (6 bases). Germline V gene sequence: CDR1 ENHRY, CDR2 SYGVKD. V was cut by 6 bases and J by 4 bases, with 12 bases left in between. The CDR3 spans 13 residues. CDR3 residues: CAISTGKGTEAFF. Here the CDR3 DNA reads TGTGCCATCAGCACAGGGAAGGGCACTGAAGCTTTCTTT.

J is TRBJ1-5 and V is TRBV28; no definite D call. The germline gives CDR1 MDHEN, CDR2 SYDVKM. This CDR3 is built from 12 residues. V gave up 6 bases and J gave up 0 bases, with 3 bases separating them. CDR3: CASRSSNQPQHF. The DNA of the CDR3 is TGTGCCAGCAGGAGTAGCAATCAGCCCCAGCATTTT.

The gene calls are TRBV5-4 and TRBJ1-1, with D hard to call. The V end lost 2 bases, the J end lost 0 bases, and 14 bases lay between the germline ends. This CDR3 region has 16 residues. From germline, CDR1 is SGHNT and CDR2 YYREEE (reference sequence). This CDR3 reads CASSFGPVGLNTEAFF. The CDR3 coding sequence is TGTGCCAGCAGCTTTGGTCCGGTGGGTCTGAACACTGAAGCTTTCTTT.

This chain uses TRBV5-5 with TRBJ1-2; the D gene is possibly TRBD1 (5 bases). Trimming shortened V by 3 bases and J by 3 bases, and 18 bases separated the two germline ends. The germline CDR1 and CDR2 sequences are SGHKS and YYEKEE (reference sequence). The CDR3 length is 16 residues. The CDR3 nucleotides read TGTGCCAGCAGCTCCGGTTGGGGAGGGGTCTACTATGGCTACACCTTC. Its translation is CASSSGWGGVYYGYTF.

J is TRBJ1-2 and V is TRBV20-1, with D unresolved. The germline CDR1 and CDR2 sequences are DFQATT and SNEGSKA (reference sequence). Trimming cost V 3 bases and J 4 bases, with 6 bases left between them. The CDR3 sequence is 11 residues long. CDR3 sequence: CSARTGYGYTF. The CDR3, as DNA: TGCAGTGCTAGGACGGGCTATGGCTACACCTTC.

The genes are TRBV7-9 and TRBJ1-4; 9 bases match TRBD1. Germline V CDR1 and CDR2: SEHNR, FQNEAQ (reference sequence). The CDR3 spans 15 residues. Trimming cost V 2 bases and J 5 bases; bases outside gene matches: 3. The CDR3 loop is CASSLLGQGNEKLFF. The CDR3 DNA is TGTGCCAGCAGCTTACTAGGACAGGGGAATGAAAAACTGTTTTTT.

The genes are TRBV7-8 and TRBJ1-5; tentative D call: TRBD1 (5 bases). Germline-derived CDR1 and CDR2 are SGHVS and FQNEAQ. CDR3 size: 14 residues. Trimming cost V 1 base and J 9 bases, with 13 bases left between them. CDR3 nucleotides: TGTGCCAGCAGCTTAGAAAGGGGATCCCGGCCCCAGCATTTT. Amino acids: CASSLERGSRPQHF.

J is TRBJ1-5 and V is TRBV27, with 10 positions matching TRBD1. Germline V gives CDR1 MNHEY, CDR2 SMNVEV (reference sequence). This CDR3 has 15 residues. Germline trimming cut 5 bases from V and 6 bases from J; bases unmatched to any gene: 7. CDR3: CASSPWDRGLQPQHF. The CDR3 DNA is TGTGCCAGCAGTCCGTGGGACAGGGGACTTCAGCCCCAGCATTTT.

V and J are TRBV5-1 and TRBJ1-1, with D unclear. The CDR3 is 12 amino acids. Deletions cut 2 bases from V and 7 bases from J, with 9 bases between. CDR1 is SGHRS and CDR2 is YFSETQ in the germline V gene. The CDR3 is CASSLTDYEAFF. CDR3 sequence (DNA): TGCGCCAGCAGCTTAACAGACTATGAAGCTTTCTTT. The whole variable domain, filled in from reference TRBV5-1 and TRBJ1-1, reads KAGVTQTPRYLIKTRGQQVTLSCSPISGHRSVSWYQQTPGQGLQFLFEYFSETQRNKGNFPGRFSGRQFSNSRSEMNVSTLELGDSALYLCASSLTDYEAFFGQGTRLTVV.

V is TRBV6-4 and J is TRBJ2-1; D possibly corresponds to TRBD2 (6 bases). This CDR3 region has 13 residues. Germline values: CDR1 MRHNA, CDR2 SNTAGT. With 3 bases removed from V and 10 bases from J, the gap between germline ends came to 13 bases. CDR3 nucleotide sequence: TGTGCCAGCAGTGAAACTAGCCTCCGGGAGCAGTTCTTC. The encoded protein is CASSETSLREQFF.

The chain joins TRBV12-3 or TRBV12-4 to TRBJ2-7, with D uncertain. V lost 6 bases and J lost 6, with 15 bases in between. The CDR3 is made up of 13 amino acids. The CDR3 bases are TGTGCCAGCAGCTCGTTGGTAGACTCCGAGCAGTACTTC. The encoded protein is CASSSLVDSEQYF.

V and J are TRBV29-1 and TRBJ2-7; D call uncertain. V dropped 3 bases and J dropped 0 bases, with 9 bases sitting between them. CDR1 and CDR2 (germline): SQVTM, ANQGSEA. The CDR3 contains 13 residues. This chain's CDR3 is CSVETGTSYEQYF. The CDR3 region has the DNA TGCAGCGTTGAGACCGGTACCTCCTACGAGCAGTACTTC.

This chain links TRBV5-1 with TRBJ1-1; D ambiguous. This CDR3 comprises 15 residues. From germline, CDR1 is SGHRS and CDR2 YFSETQ. Deletions cut 3 bases from V and 1 base from J, with 13 bases between. The CDR3 loop reads CASSSDQSGNTEAFF. CDR3 DNA: TGCGCCAGCAGCTCAGACCAGTCAGGGAACACTGAAGCTTTCTTT.